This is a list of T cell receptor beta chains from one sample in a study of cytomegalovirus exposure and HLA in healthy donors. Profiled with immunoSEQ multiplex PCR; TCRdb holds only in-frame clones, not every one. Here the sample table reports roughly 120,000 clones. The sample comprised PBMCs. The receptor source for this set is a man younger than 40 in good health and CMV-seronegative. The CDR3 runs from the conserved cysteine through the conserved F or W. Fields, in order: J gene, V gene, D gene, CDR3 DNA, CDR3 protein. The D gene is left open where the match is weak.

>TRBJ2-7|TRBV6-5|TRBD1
TGTGCCAGCAGAGAGACAGGGTTTGCGTCCTACGAGCAGTACTTC
CASRETGFASYEQYF
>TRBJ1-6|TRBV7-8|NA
TGTGCCAGCAGGCTACAGGTTTTCTCCTATAATTCACCCCTCCACTTT
CASRLQVFSYNSPLHF
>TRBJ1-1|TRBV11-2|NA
TGTGCCAGCAGCCCAGGGGTTAGGACTGAAGCTTTCTTT
CASSPGVRTEAFF
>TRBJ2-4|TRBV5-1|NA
TGCGCCAGCAGCTTGGCTTCTAGCCCTACAAACATTCAGTACTTC
CASSLASSPTNIQYF
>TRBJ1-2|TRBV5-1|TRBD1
TGCGCCAGCAGCTCCAACCCCACAGGGGGCGATGGCTACACCTTC
CASSSNPTGGDGYTF
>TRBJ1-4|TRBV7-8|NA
TGTGCCAGCAGCTACAGACAAGCCACAGAAAAACTGTTTTTT
CASSYRQATEKLFF
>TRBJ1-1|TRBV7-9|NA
TGTGCCAGCAGCTTAGCGTGGAGGGAAACTGAAGCTTTCTTT
CASSLAWRETEAFF
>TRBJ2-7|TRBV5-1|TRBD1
TGCGCCAGCAGCATCCCCGGGGACAGTCTCGACGAGCAGTACTTC
CASSIPGDSLDEQYF
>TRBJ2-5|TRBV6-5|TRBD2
TGTGCCAGCAGTTACGGGACTAGTGATACCCAGTACTTC
CASSYGTSDTQYF
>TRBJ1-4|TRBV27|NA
TGTGCCAGCGGCCCGGTCAGGGTTCTTGAAAAACTGTTTTTT
CASGPVRVLEKLFF
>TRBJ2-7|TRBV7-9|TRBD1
TGTGCCAGCGAAAAAGGGACAGCCTACGAGCAGTACTTC
CASEKGTAYEQYF
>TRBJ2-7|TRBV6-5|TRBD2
TGTGCCAGCAGTTATAAGGGTGCGGGGGACTACGAGCAGTACTTC
CASSYKGAGDYEQYF
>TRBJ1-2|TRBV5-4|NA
TGTGCCAGCAGCCCCCCATGGGGAGATGGCTACACCTTC
CASSPPWGDGYTF
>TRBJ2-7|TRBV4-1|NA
TGCGCCAGCAGCCCAGGGTGGAACGAGCAGTACTTC
CASSPGWNEQYF
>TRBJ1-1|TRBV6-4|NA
TGTGCCAGCAGGGCGAACAGAGACACTGAAGCTTTCTTT
CASRANRDTEAFF
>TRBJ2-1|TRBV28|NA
TGTGCCAGCAGTGCAGGGTACTACAATGAGCAGTTCTTC
CASSAGYYNEQFF
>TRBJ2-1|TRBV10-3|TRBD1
TGTGCCATCAGTGAGTGGAAGACAGGGATCAATGAGCAGTTCTTC
CAISEWKTGINEQFF
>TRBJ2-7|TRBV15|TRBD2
TGTGCCACCAGCAGAGACCCTAGCGGCGCTGAGCAGTACTTC
CATSRDPSGAEQYF
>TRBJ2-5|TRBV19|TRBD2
TGTGCCAGTAGTGAACTTAGCGGGGCCGGGGAGACCCAGTACTTC
CASSELSGAGETQYF
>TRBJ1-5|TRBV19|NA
TGTGCCAGTAGTATGCATAATCTCCTAGTTGGTCAGCCCCAGCATTTT
CASSMHNLLVGQPQHF
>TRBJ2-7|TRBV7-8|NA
TGTGCCAGCAGCTTAGCGGGGCAGGGTATCAACGAGCAGTACTTC
CASSLAGQGINEQYF
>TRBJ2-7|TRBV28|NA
TGTGCCAGCAGCCCGCCGCGCTACGAGCAGTACTTC
CASSPPRYEQYF
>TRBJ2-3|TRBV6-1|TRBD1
TGTGCCAGCAGTGACCAAGACAGGGGCCCAGATACGCAGTATTTT
CASSDQDRGPDTQYF
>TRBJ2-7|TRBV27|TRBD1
TGTGCCAGCAGTTGGGGACAGTCCTACGAGCAGTACTTC
CASSWGQSYEQYF
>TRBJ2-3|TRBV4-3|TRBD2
TGCGCCAGCAGCCAAGCCTCTCCTAGCGGGGGAGGGGATACGCAGTATTTT
CASSQASPSGGGDTQYF
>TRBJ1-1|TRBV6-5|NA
TGTGCCAGCAGTGAACAACCATTAGAAGCTTTCTTT
CASSEQPLEAFF
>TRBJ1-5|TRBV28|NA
TGTGCCAGCAGTGCCAGGTTAACAGGGAATAGCAATCAGCCCCAGCATTTT
CASSARLTGNSNQPQHF
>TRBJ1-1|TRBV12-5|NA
TGTGCTAGTGGTTTGGTGCAGGCGGGGGACACTGAAGCTTTCTTT
CASGLVQAGDTEAFF
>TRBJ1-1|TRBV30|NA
TGTGCCTGGACCCCTTGGGGCGCCGGCACTGAAGCTTTCTTT
CAWTPWGAGTEAFF
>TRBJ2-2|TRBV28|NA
TGTGCCAGCGGAAGCGCAGCCTCGAACACCGGGGAGCTGTTTTTT
CASGSAASNTGELFF
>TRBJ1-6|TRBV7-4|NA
TGCGGGGGGGAGTCACCCCTCCACTTT
CGGESPLHF
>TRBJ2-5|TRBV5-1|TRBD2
TGCGCCAGCCAAGGGACTAGCGGGGGAGAGACCCAGTACTTC
CASQGTSGGETQYF
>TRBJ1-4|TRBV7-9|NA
TGTGCCAGCAGCTGGCTGGGGGGGGATGAAAAGCTGTTTTTT
CASSWLGGDEKLFF
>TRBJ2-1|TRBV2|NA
TGTGCCAGCACTTCCCACGGGGGGCCGGGTAATGAGCAGTTCTTC
CASTSHGGPGNEQFF
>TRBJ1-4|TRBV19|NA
TGTGCCAGTAGTCCGGGGACTGCAACTAATGAAAAACTGTTTTTT
CASSPGTATNEKLFF
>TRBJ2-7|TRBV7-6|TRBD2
TGTGCCAGCAGCTCTACTGCGGGCGGGGGGCATCCCTACGAGCAGTACTTC
CASSSTAGGGHPYEQYF
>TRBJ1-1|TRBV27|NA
TGTGCCAGCAGCCGTACGGGTGCCATTGGTACTGAAGCTTTCTTT
CASSRTGAIGTEAFF
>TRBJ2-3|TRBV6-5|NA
TGTGCCAGCAGCCCGCGTCAGGGGGGCCAAGATACGCAGTATTTT
CASSPRQGGQDTQYF
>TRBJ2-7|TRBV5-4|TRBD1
TGTGCCAGCAGTTCACAGGGGGACTCCTCCTACGAGCAGTACTTC
CASSSQGDSSYEQYF
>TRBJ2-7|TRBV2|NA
TGTGCCAGCAGTGGATATGGACAGATGGGTCACGAGCAGTACTTC
CASSGYGQMGHEQYF
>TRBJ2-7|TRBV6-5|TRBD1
TGTGCCAGCAGGCTCAATTCCGGGACAGGGGGCGAGCAGTACTTC
CASRLNSGTGGEQYF
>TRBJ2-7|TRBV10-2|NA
TGCGCCAGCAGTTCTCAGGTTTTCCACGAGCAGTACTTC
CASSSQVFHEQYF
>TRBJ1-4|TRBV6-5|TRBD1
TGTGCCAGCAGTTACTCGATGGGACAGGGTTACAAACTGTTTTTT
CASSYSMGQGYKLFF
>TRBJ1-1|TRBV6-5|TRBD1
TGTGCCAGCAGCGGGACAGGGGCTGGCACTGAAGCTTTCTTT
CASSGTGAGTEAFF
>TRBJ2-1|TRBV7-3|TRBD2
TGTGCCAGCAGCGTAGGACTAGGGTCCTACAATGAGCAGTTCTTC
CASSVGLGSYNEQFF
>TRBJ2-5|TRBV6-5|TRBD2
TGTGCCAGCAGTTACCCGGGACTAGTGGAGACCCAGTACTTC
CASSYPGLVETQYF
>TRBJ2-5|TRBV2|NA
TGTGCCATCCCGCTCGCGGCCAGAGAGACCCAGTACTTC
CAIPLAARETQYF
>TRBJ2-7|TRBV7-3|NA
TGTGCCAGCAGCCGTAATTGGGGCCCCTACGAGCAGTACTTC
CASSRNWGPYEQYF
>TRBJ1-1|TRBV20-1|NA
TGCAGTGCTAGAGACAGGGCTGAAGCTTTCTTT
CSARDRAEAFF